The next 28 T cell receptor beta chains were all read from a single sample in a study of T-cell reconstitution after alpha-beta-depleted transplantation in children. The TCRbeta library incorporated unique molecular identifiers. TCRdb re-called the PCR reads through MiXCR, storing one row per CDR3 protein. The data show hundreds of thousands of distinct CDR3 sequences, roughly a tenth seen once. The specimen comprised PBMCs from the stem cell graft donor, sampled from the stem cell graft. These receptor sequences come from a human donor who donated a stem cell graft to a child with acute myeloid leukemia.

This clonotype has only a few counts. The chain combines TRBV28 with TRBJ2-3; 11 nucleotides align to TRBD2. The CDR3 loop spans 18 amino acids. Germline loops: CDR1 MDHEN, CDR2 SYDVKM. Trimming took 0 bases from V and 4 from J; bases not matched to a gene: 9. CDR3 region: CASSLWGTGTSGADTQYF. As DNA, the CDR3 is TGTGCCAGCAGTTTATGGGGGACCGGGACTAGCGGCGCAGATACGCAGTATTTT.

Of note for this clonotype: At one end the junction does not follow the germline gene, possibly because of a read error. This rearrangement joins TRBV27 to TRBJ2-3; 9 bases are shared with TRBD2. CDR1 and CDR2 (germline): MNHEY, SMNVEV (reference sequence). The CDR3 spans 17 residues. The CDR3 spells CASSLLRFSGGTYTQYF. The CDR3 DNA reads TGTGCCAGCAGTCTCCTCCGGTTTAGCGGGGGCACATATACGCAGTATTTT.

The chain employs TRBV4-1 and TRBJ1-5, with TRBD1 matching over 10 bases. With V trimmed by 1 base and J by 3 bases, 6 bases remained unmatched. This CDR3 has 17 amino acids. Germline V gene lookup returns CDR1 MGHRA and CDR2 YSYEKL. This CDR3 reads CASSQVWGQGYNQPQHF. The CDR3 coding sequence is TGCGCCAGCAGCCAAGTATGGGGACAGGGGTACAATCAGCCCCAGCATTTT.

The rearrangement uses TRBV24-1 and TRBJ2-1; the D gene is possibly TRBD2 (6 bases). This CDR3 has 16 residues. The germline V gene encodes CDR1 KGHDR and CDR2 SFDVKD. The V gene lost 1 base and the J gene lost 3 bases, with 12 bases spanning the gap. CDR3 nucleotide sequence: TGTGCCACCAGTGATTTCGGGGGAGTTAACTACAATGAGCAGTTCTTC. It translates to CATSDFGGVNYNEQFF.

This clonotype turned up a few times. V and J are TRBV3-1 and TRBJ2-3, with D possibly matching TRBD1 (5 bases). Germline values: CDR1 LGHDT, CDR2 YNNKEL (reference sequence). V lost 0 bases, J lost 2 bases, and 12 bases lay in between. The CDR3 spans 16 residues. The CDR3 spells CASSQDRAGSTDTQYF. The CDR3 DNA reads TGTGCCAGCAGCCAAGATAGAGCAGGGTCCACAGATACGCAGTATTTT.

This clonotype was counted between two and nine times. V gene TRBV11-2 combines with J gene TRBJ2-1, with 7 positions matching TRBD2. The CDR3 spans 16 residues. Germline values: CDR1 SGHAT, CDR2 FQNNGV. With 0 bases clipped from V and 2 bases from J, the junction kept 4 bases outside the gene matches. CDR3 protein: CASSLDILATYNEQFF. DNA for the CDR3: TGTGCCAGCAGCTTAGACATACTAGCGACCTACAATGAGCAGTTCTTC. Based on the CDR3 plus reference TRBV11-2 and TRBJ2-1, the full variable domain is EAGVAQSPRYKIIEKRQSVAFWCNPISGHATLYWYQQILGQGPKLLIQFQNNGVVDDSQLPKDRFSAERLKGVDSTLKIQPAKLEDSAVYLCASSLDILATYNEQFFGPGTRLTVL.

There are many counts of this clonotype. CDR3 loop: CASSPRLAGGPSTDTQYF. CDR3 coding DNA: TGCGCCAGCAGCCCACGACTAGCGGGAGGCCCTAGCACAGATACGCAGTATTTT. The V gene is TRBV4-3, the J gene TRBJ2-3; TRBD2 aligns across 13 bases. Looked up from germline, CDR1 is LGHNA and CDR2 is YSLEER. J was trimmed by 0 bases and V by 4 bases; bases with no gene match: 7. The CDR3 loop spans 18 amino acids.

A few counts support this clonotype. V usage is TRBV7-2 and J usage is TRBJ1-1; D uncertain. This CDR3 has 15 amino acids. Germline V gives CDR1 SGHTA, CDR2 FQGNSA. The V end was cut by 4 bases, the J end by 5 bases, with 17 bases between. CDR3 region: CASSSLGPRVTEAFF. Here the CDR3 DNA reads TGTGCCAGCAGCTCCCTGGGTCCGAGGGTAACTGAAGCTTTCTTT.

The chain recombines TRBV25-1 with TRBJ2-5, with TRBD1 identical over 10 bases. The CDR3 contains 14 residues. Germline lookup yields CDR1 MGHDK and CDR2 SYGVNS. Trimming cost V 7 bases and J 4 bases; bases outside gene matches: 6. The CDR3 sequence is CASTATGGPETQYF. The CDR3 DNA sequence: TGTGCCAGCACAGCGACAGGGGGCCCAGAGACCCAGTACTTC.

CDR3 coding DNA: TGTGCCAGCTCACCACTGGCGGGAGTATTTGCAGATACGCAGTATTTT. Residues: CASSPLAGVFADTQYF. This chain links TRBV18 with TRBJ2-3, with 7 bases identical to TRBD2. V lost 1 base, J lost 4 bases, and 8 bases stayed unmatched. The CDR3 is 16 residues long. Per germline, CDR1 KGHSH and CDR2 LQKENI.

This clonotype showed up many times. V is TRBV7-2 and J is TRBJ2-5, with D unclear. CDR1 is SGHTA and CDR2 is FQGNSA in the germline V gene. The CDR3 consists of 13 residues. V was clipped by 2 bases and J by 5 bases, with 9 bases between them. In DNA, the CDR3 is TGTGCCAGCAGCTTATTGGGTCGTGAGACCCAGTACTTC. Protein: CASSLLGRETQYF.

This rearrangement joins TRBV20-1 to TRBJ2-2, with 8 bases lining up with TRBD2. From germline, CDR1 is DFQATT and CDR2 SNEGSKA (reference sequence). The junction had 17 bases not matched to a gene; V was cut back by 1 base and J by 4 bases. This CDR3 has 19 amino acids. CDR3 in DNA: TGCAGTGCTAGAGGAGGGGGTACGGCGGGGGGCCGGAGCACCGGGGAGCTGTTTTTT. Its protein is CSARGGGTAGGRSTGELFF.

This clonotype appeared a few times. The chain combines TRBV20-1 with TRBJ2-5, with D perhaps assigned TRBD1 or TRBD2 (5 bases each). CDR1 is DFQATT and CDR2 is SNEGSKA in the germline V gene (reference sequence). This CDR3 is built from 11 residues. V was pared by 5 bases and J by 3 bases, with 7 bases between. Here the CDR3 reads CSAWGKETQYF. The CDR3 bases are TGCAGTGCTTGGGGGAAAGAGACCCAGTACTTC.

V gene TRBV2 combines with J gene TRBJ1-5, with TRBD1 as a possible D gene (6 bases). The CDR3 covers 15 residues. Trimming removed 3 bases from V and 3 bases from J, with 12 bases in between. Germline lookup yields CDR1 SNHLY and CDR2 FYNNEI. CDR3 protein: CASSDMGANNQPQHF. CDR3 DNA sequence: TGTGCCAGCAGTGACATGGGGGCTAACAATCAGCCCCAGCATTTT.

This clonotype was seen more than once but under ten times. The chain is built from TRBV4-3 and TRBJ1-4; 10 bases are shared with TRBD1. Germline-derived CDR1 and CDR2 are LGHNA and YSLEER. Trimming cost V 1 base and J 2 bases; bases outside gene matches: 1. This CDR3 region has 16 residues. The DNA for the CDR3 is TGCGCCAGCAGCCAAGGACAGGGGGCGACTAATGAAAAACTGTTTTTT. The encoded protein is CASSQGQGATNEKLFF.

There are a few counts of this clonotype. The chain joins TRBV12-3 or TRBV12-4 to TRBJ1-1, with 8 bases fitting TRBD1. This CDR3 spans 13 amino acids. The ends lost 7 bases at V and 5 bases at J; junction bases unmatched: 6. The CDR3 region has the DNA TGTGCCAGCACCGGACAGGGTAGGACTGAAGCTTTCTTT. It codes for CASTGQGRTEAFF.

The chain recombines TRBV29-1 with TRBJ1-4; 8 bases are a match to TRBD1. Germline assignment: CDR1 SQVTM and CDR2 ANQGSEA. After removal of 4 bases from V and 13 bases from J, the junction contained 11 bases not matched to a gene. The length of the CDR3 is 13 residues. The chain's CDR3 is CSVVGDRGSRLFF. In nucleotides, the CDR3 is TGCAGCGTTGTAGGAGACAGGGGAAGTCGACTGTTTTTT. The whole variable domain, filled in from reference TRBV29-1 and TRBJ1-4, reads SAVISQKPSRDICQRGTSLTIQCQVDSQVTMMFWYRQQPGQSLTLIATANQGSEATYESGFVIDKFPISRPNLTFSTLTVSNMSPEDSSIYLCSVVGDRGSRLFFGSGTQLSVL.

This clonotype was counted many times. This chain uses TRBV29-1 with TRBJ2-5; D ambiguous. Deletions cut 6 bases from V and 4 bases from J, with 9 bases between. Germline V gives CDR1 SQVTM, CDR2 ANQGSEA. This CDR3 is built from 11 residues. The CDR3 region has the DNA TGCAGCGTCACCTTGGGAGAGACCCAGTACTTC. Its protein product is CSVTLGETQYF.

This clonotype was observed many times. V and J are TRBV4-3 and TRBJ2-2, with 10 bases aligning to TRBD2. Trimming at V came to 4 bases and at J to 3 bases, leaving 5 bases not matched to a gene. The germline gives CDR1 LGHNA, CDR2 YSLEER. The CDR3 spans 16 residues. CDR3 protein: CASSRRTSGYTGELFF. The CDR3, as DNA: TGCGCCAGCAGCCGGAGGACTAGCGGATACACCGGGGAGCTGTTTTTT.

This clonotype was found many times. The chain couples TRBV7-9 to TRBJ1-6; a weak D match, TRBD1 (5 bases). CDR1 SEHNR and CDR2 FQNEAQ come from the germline V gene (reference sequence). The CDR3 runs to 15 residues. The V end was cut by 0 bases, the J end by 8 bases, with 11 bases between. CDR3 in amino acids: CASSLARGRDSPLHF. The CDR3 DNA follows: TGTGCCAGCAGCTTAGCGCGGGGGAGGGATTCACCCCTCCACTTT.

V and J are TRBV20-1 and TRBJ2-1; 12 bases are a match to TRBD2. V was pared by 6 bases and J by 7 bases, with 13 bases of the junction left unmatched. CDR1 is DFQATT and CDR2 is SNEGSKA in the germline V gene (reference sequence). The CDR3 totals 16 residues. CDR3 residues: CSAPRLAGGPRNEQFF. CDR3 bases: TGCAGTGCCCCACGGCTAGCGGGAGGGCCGAGGAATGAGCAGTTCTTC.

V is TRBV20-1 and J is TRBJ2-5; D might be TRBD1 (6 bases). The V gene lost 6 bases and the J gene lost 1 base, with 18 bases spanning the gap. The CDR3 extends over 15 amino acids. The germline V gene has CDR1 DFQATT and CDR2 SNEGSKA (reference sequence). For the CDR3, the DNA is TGCAGTGCCCCCTCCTCCAGGGGCCCCCAAGAGACCCAGTACTTC. It specifies CSAPSSRGPQETQYF.

A remark on this clonotype: One end of the junction varies from germline; a read error may be responsible. For the CDR3, the DNA is TGTGCCAGCAGTTATCTCGGTGCTGTGGGGGCCGGGGAGCTGTGTTTT. Amino acid sequence: CASSYLGAVGAGELCF. The chain recombines TRBV6-2 or TRBV6-3 with TRBJ2-2; D might be TRBD1 (6 bases). Germline CDR1 is MNHEY and CDR2 is SVGEGT. The CDR3 is 16 residues long.

The genes are TRBV3-1 and TRBJ2-5; 15 nucleotides line up with TRBD2. CDR3 length: 20 amino acids. Germline CDR1 LGHDT, CDR2 YNNKEL (reference sequence). The V and J ends lost 3 bases and 6 bases, in that order; junction bases with no gene match: 17. The CDR3 nucleotides are TGTGCCAGCAGCCAGAAACGTCCCGGGACTAGCGGGAGGAGTAAAAAGACCCAGTACTTC. Translating gives CASSQKRPGTSGRSKKTQYF.

The sample holds a few counts of this clonotype. The V call is TRBV25-1, the J call TRBJ1-1; 9 bases are shared with TRBD1. CDR1 and CDR2 from the germline V gene are MGHDK and SYGVNS. The CDR3 contains 13 residues. V dropped 6 bases and J dropped 3; count of bases not matched to a gene: 2. CDR3 in amino acids: CASRRTGDTEAFF. The CDR3 DNA is TGTGCCAGCAGGCGGACAGGGGACACTGAAGCTTTCTTT.

This clonotype has more than one count but fewer than ten. J is TRBJ2-7 and V is TRBV18, with 8 bases matching TRBD2. This CDR3 comprises 15 residues. Germline assignment: CDR1 KGHSH and CDR2 LQKENI. Unmatched junction bases numbered 10, after V lost 3 bases and J lost 6 bases. The CDR3 DNA reads TGTGCCAGCTCACCGTATTCGGGAGGGCAGGGCGAGCAGTACTTC. This encodes CASSPYSGGQGEQYF.

This clonotype was seen repeatedly, ten times or more. V usage is TRBV6-5 and J usage is TRBJ1-2; 7 nucleotides match TRBD1. From germline, CDR1 is MNHEY and CDR2 SVGAGI. CDR3 length: 15 amino acids. V gave up 2 bases and J gave up 3 bases; unmatched junction bases: 6. CDR3 sequence reads: CASSYRGGGDYGYTF. The CDR3 region has the DNA TGTGCCAGCAGTTACCGGGGAGGGGGCGACTATGGCTACACCTTC.

This clonotype appeared a few times. The chain uses TRBV20-1 and TRBJ1-4; 10 bases map to TRBD1. With V trimmed by 1 base and J by 2 bases, 10 bases remained unmatched. Per the germline V gene, CDR1 is DFQATT and CDR2 is SNEGSKA (reference sequence). The CDR3 sequence is 18 residues long. The CDR3 DNA follows: TGCAGTGCTAGAGGCCGGGACAGGGGAGCTGGCACTAATGAAAAACTGTTTTTT. Translated, it gives CSARGRDRGAGTNEKLFF.